The following is a T cell receptor beta chain sequence with its context. Its antigen remains unidentified. RNA transcripts served as template for amplifying TCR beta CDR3 sequences. First-round RT-PCR used HTBI primers; second-round multiplex PCR followed. A single record per CDR3 protein comes from TCRdb applying MiXCR to the multiplex PCR reads. The data contain approximately 540,000 distinct CDR3 sequences, 35% to 45% of them singletons. Trimming took off 2 bases at V and 0 bases at J, with 6 bases between the two ends. The CDR3 contains 13 residues. Germline lookup yields CDR1 DFQATT and CDR2 SNEGSKA (reference sequence). This sample was taken from a study of Graves' ophthalmopathy and Graves' hyperthyroidism. Study summary: Hyperthyroidism counted as stable given no ophthalmopathy within 18 months of follow-up. Study observations and caveats: Between ophthalmopathy and stable hyperthyroidism, a 13-signature model drew a separation with about 88% sensitivity and approximately 77% specificity.

Sequences were obtained from peripheral blood or thyroid tissue (not recorded which). This receptor was taken from an adult man with Graves' hyperthyroidism. The J gene is TRBJ2-3, the V gene TRBV20-1, with no clear D. CDR3 in DNA: TGCAGTGCTAGATCCCCAAGCACAGATACGCAGTATTTT. Encoded protein: CSARSPSTDTQYF.